This entry is about one T cell receptor (beta chain). These data come from a study of control samples from healthy donors and cancer patients. The V gene's germline CDR1 is MNHEY and CDR2 SMNVEV (reference sequence). V gave up 7 bases and J gave up 9 bases; unmatched junction bases: 8. The CDR3 covers 14 residues. Libraries were prepared by immunoSEQ multiplex PCR; TCRdb keeps only in-frame clonotypes and omits some of them. The sample yields roughly 27,000 clones, roughly 93% seen once. The sequenced sample was PBMCs. This receptor was obtained from a man aged 50 or older with lung cancer. This sequence joins TRBV27 and TRBJ1-6, with 8 bases identical to TRBD1. CDR3 protein: CASTHGTGGSPLHF. CDR3 sequence (DNA): TGTGCCAGCACCCATGGGACAGGTGGTTCACCCCTCCACTTT.